The rows below give T cell receptor beta chains drawn from one sample of a study of low-dose radiotherapy and immunotherapy resistance in tumors. TCRdb processed the reads anew with MiXCR; each CDR3 protein has one entry. The data hold 65,000 to 95,000 distinct CDR3 sequences, with roughly 17% observed a single time. Sequencing used PBMCs, obtained after low-dose radiotherapy plus immunotherapy. The receptors were sampled from a male donor with prostate cancer. Each CDR3 is given with its conserved first and last residue. Fields, in order: V gene, clone size, D gene, J gene, CDR3 protein, CDR3 DNA. A D gene is named only where the DNA matches it firmly. Size is omitted from some rows. Given values are once, few, many or a class for expanded clones.

V gene: TRBV5-1
clone size: -
D gene: TRBD1
J gene: TRBJ1-2
CDR3 protein: CASSNGQGAGYTF
CDR3 DNA: TGCGCCAGCAGCAACGGACAGGGGGCTGGCTACACCTTC

V gene: TRBV5-1
clone size: -
D gene: -
J gene: TRBJ1-2
CDR3 protein: CASSLERGSTGYTF
CDR3 DNA: TGCGCCAGCAGCTTGGAGCGGGGTTCGACTGGCTACACCTTC

V gene: TRBV7-2
clone size: many
D gene: -
J gene: TRBJ1-4
CDR3 protein: CASSSPSGSSLTGGEKLFF
CDR3 DNA: TGTGCCAGCAGCTCGCCCTCGGGGTCTAGTCTAACAGGTGGTGAAAAACTGTTTTTT

V gene: TRBV5-1
clone size: many
D gene: TRBD2
J gene: TRBJ2-1
CDR3 protein: CASSIPGLAGVEQFF
CDR3 DNA: TGTGCCAGCAGCATACCGGGACTAGCGGGAGTTGAGCAGTTCTTC

V gene: TRBV18
clone size: many
D gene: -
J gene: TRBJ2-7
CDR3 protein: CASSPSVGGSTYEQYF
CDR3 DNA: TGTGCCAGCTCACCATCCGTCGGGGGAAGTACGTACGAGCAGTACTTC

V gene: TRBV20-1
clone size: many
D gene: -
J gene: TRBJ1-4
CDR3 protein: CSALVRGPGLGATNEKLFF
CDR3 DNA: TGCAGTGCGCTGGTCAGGGGTCCTGGTTTGGGGGCAACTAATGAAAAACTGTTTTTT

V gene: TRBV28
clone size: many
D gene: -
J gene: TRBJ2-1
CDR3 protein: CASLSPQSLFEQFF
CDR3 DNA: TGTGCCAGCCTTTCCCCGCAATCCCTGTTCGAGCAGTTCTTC

V gene: TRBV2
clone size: many
D gene: -
J gene: TRBJ2-3
CDR3 protein: CASSEGIARGTQYF
CDR3 DNA: TGTGCCAGCAGTGAAGGTATAGCCCGTGGTACGCAGTATTTT

V gene: TRBV5-3
clone size: -
D gene: TRBD1
J gene: TRBJ1-2
CDR3 protein: CASSLGQDVGYGYTF
CDR3 DNA: TGTGCCAGCAGCTTGGGACAGGACGTCGGCTATGGCTACACCTTC

V gene: TRBV28
clone size: many
D gene: -
J gene: TRBJ1-1
CDR3 protein: CASSLRIQGPGKAAFF
CDR3 DNA: TGTGCCAGCAGTTTACGAATACAGGGCCCAGGGAAGGCGGCTTTCTTT

V gene: TRBV6-2/TRBV6-3
clone size: many
D gene: TRBD1
J gene: TRBJ1-1
CDR3 protein: CASSNRQGTNTEAFF
CDR3 DNA: TGTGCCAGCAGTAACCGACAGGGGACGAACACTGAAGCTTTCTTT

V gene: TRBV20-1
clone size: many
D gene: -
J gene: TRBJ1-5
CDR3 protein: CSAPGPLDQPQHF
CDR3 DNA: TGCAGTGCCCCTGGCCCTCTCGATCAGCCCCAGCATTTT

V gene: TRBV30
clone size: many
D gene: TRBD2
J gene: TRBJ2-1
CDR3 protein: CAWSLWGGSSYNEQFF
CDR3 DNA: TGTGCCTGGAGCCTTTGGGGGGGTAGCTCCTACAATGAGCAGTTCTTC

V gene: TRBV29-1
clone size: many
D gene: TRBD2
J gene: TRBJ2-5
CDR3 protein: CSVDAAGFQETQYF
CDR3 DNA: TGCAGCGTTGATGCAGCGGGGTTCCAAGAGACCCAGTACTTC

V gene: TRBV27
clone size: many
D gene: TRBD1
J gene: TRBJ2-7
CDR3 protein: CASSIDRVSYEQYF
CDR3 DNA: TGTGCCAGCAGTATCGACAGGGTTTCCTACGAGCAGTACTTC

V gene: TRBV6-2/TRBV6-3
clone size: many
D gene: -
J gene: TRBJ2-7
CDR3 protein: CASSYSSVEPYEQYF
CDR3 DNA: TGTGCCAGCAGTTACTCATCGGTGGAACCCTACGAGCAGTACTTC

V gene: TRBV4-2
clone size: many
D gene: -
J gene: TRBJ1-2
CDR3 protein: CASSQVSGREGGYTF
CDR3 DNA: TGTGCCAGCAGCCAAGTATCTGGCAGGGAAGGTGGCTACACCTTC

V gene: TRBV28
clone size: -
D gene: -
J gene: TRBJ2-5
CDR3 protein: CASSSPSGPETQYF
CDR3 DNA: TGTGCCAGCAGTTCCCCTTCGGGACCAGAGACCCAGTACTTC

V gene: TRBV27
clone size: -
D gene: TRBD2
J gene: TRBJ2-7
CDR3 protein: CASSFLAGIRNEQYF
CDR3 DNA: TGTGCCAGCAGTTTCCTAGCGGGAATTCGGAACGAGCAGTACTTC

V gene: TRBV6-2/TRBV6-3
clone size: many
D gene: TRBD2
J gene: TRBJ2-4
CDR3 protein: CASSPRPRLAGDMDIQYF
CDR3 DNA: TGTGCCAGCAGCCCCCGACCCCGACTAGCGGGAGATATGGACATTCAGTACTTC

V gene: TRBV2
clone size: many
D gene: TRBD1
J gene: TRBJ2-5
CDR3 protein: CASRGGTGGSETQYF
CDR3 DNA: TGTGCCAGCAGAGGGGGGACAGGGGGATCGGAGACCCAGTACTTC

V gene: TRBV7-2
clone size: many
D gene: TRBD1
J gene: TRBJ1-2
CDR3 protein: CASSLEQGGYTF
CDR3 DNA: TGTGCCAGCAGCTTAGAACAGGGGGGCTACACCTTC

V gene: TRBV7-9
clone size: many
D gene: -
J gene: TRBJ1-4
CDR3 protein: CASSLQGPTTNEKLFF
CDR3 DNA: TGTGCCAGCAGCTTACAGGGTCCAACCACTAATGAAAAACTGTTTTTT

V gene: TRBV3-1
clone size: many
D gene: TRBD1
J gene: TRBJ2-7
CDR3 protein: CASSQGWDSYEQYF
CDR3 DNA: TGTGCCAGCAGCCAAGGTTGGGACAGTTACGAGCAGTACTTC

V gene: TRBV19
clone size: many
D gene: TRBD1
J gene: TRBJ1-1
CDR3 protein: CASSRDRPNTEAFF
CDR3 DNA: TGTGCCAGTAGTAGGGACAGGCCGAACACTGAAGCTTTCTTT

V gene: TRBV5-1
clone size: many
D gene: -
J gene: TRBJ2-2
CDR3 protein: CASRGNFNTGELFF
CDR3 DNA: TGCGCCAGCAGGGGGAACTTCAACACCGGGGAGCTGTTTTTT

V gene: TRBV10-3
clone size: few
D gene: TRBD2
J gene: TRBJ2-3
CDR3 protein: CAITTSGSTDTQYF
CDR3 DNA: TGTGCCATCACCACTAGCGGAAGCACAGATACGCAGTATTTT

V gene: TRBV12-3/TRBV12-4
clone size: many
D gene: -
J gene: TRBJ2-3
CDR3 protein: CASSQTQGTLRPDTQYF
CDR3 DNA: TGTGCCAGCAGTCAGACGCAGGGGACCCTGCGCCCAGATACGCAGTATTTT

V gene: TRBV11-2
clone size: many
D gene: -
J gene: TRBJ2-2
CDR3 protein: CASSGVWGANTGELFF
CDR3 DNA: TGTGCCAGCAGCGGAGTGTGGGGGGCGAACACCGGGGAGCTGTTTTTT

V gene: TRBV20-1
clone size: many
D gene: TRBD1
J gene: TRBJ2-7
CDR3 protein: CSARRQGDRSEQYF
CDR3 DNA: TGCAGTGCTAGGAGACAGGGGGACCGGAGTGAGCAGTACTTC

V gene: TRBV3-1
clone size: many
D gene: TRBD2
J gene: TRBJ2-1
CDR3 protein: CASSQTSGSLGGNEQFF
CDR3 DNA: TGTGCCAGCAGCCAAACTAGCGGGAGCTTGGGTGGCAATGAGCAGTTCTTC

V gene: TRBV7-9
clone size: few
D gene: -
J gene: TRBJ1-4
CDR3 protein: CASSSSDGATNEKLFF
CDR3 DNA: TGTGCCAGCAGTTCCTCGGACGGAGCAACTAATGAAAAACTGTTTTTT

V gene: TRBV5-1
clone size: many
D gene: -
J gene: TRBJ1-2
CDR3 protein: CASSPARGYYGYTF
CDR3 DNA: TGCGCCAGCAGCCCGGCTCGGGGGTACTATGGCTACACCTTC

V gene: TRBV5-5
clone size: -
D gene: -
J gene: TRBJ2-7
CDR3 protein: CASSPTYGSYEQYF
CDR3 DNA: TGTGCCAGCAGCCCCACTTATGGCTCCTACGAGCAGTACTTC

V gene: TRBV25-1
clone size: many
D gene: -
J gene: TRBJ1-2
CDR3 protein: CASSQGRGGYTF
CDR3 DNA: TGTGCCAGCAGTCAGGGGCGCGGAGGCTACACCTTC

V gene: TRBV6-8
clone size: -
D gene: TRBD2
J gene: TRBJ2-5
CDR3 protein: CASSYSPAGIYSGLGETQYF
CDR3 DNA: TGTGCCAGCAGTTACTCCCCAGCGGGGATCTATAGCGGCTTGGGAGAGACCCAGTACTTC

V gene: TRBV24-1
clone size: many
D gene: TRBD2
J gene: TRBJ2-3
CDR3 protein: CATSERLAGLKQYF
CDR3 DNA: TGTGCCACCAGTGAGAGACTAGCGGGACTGAAGCAGTATTTT

V gene: TRBV27
clone size: -
D gene: -
J gene: TRBJ1-1
CDR3 protein: CASSPSLQVEAFF
CDR3 DNA: TGTGCCAGCAGTCCCTCGCTACAAGTTGAAGCTTTCTTT

V gene: TRBV28
clone size: many
D gene: -
J gene: TRBJ1-5
CDR3 protein: CASSQDHQPQHF
CDR3 DNA: TGTGCCAGCAGCCAAGACCATCAGCCCCAGCATTTT

V gene: TRBV7-8
clone size: -
D gene: -
J gene: TRBJ2-3
CDR3 protein: CASSIALLGGTQYF
CDR3 DNA: TGTGCCAGCAGCATTGCGCTCCTGGGGGGTACGCAGTATTTT

V gene: TRBV6-2/TRBV6-3
clone size: many
D gene: TRBD1
J gene: TRBJ2-2
CDR3 protein: CASSSGQGTTGELFF
CDR3 DNA: TGTGCCAGCAGTTCGGGACAGGGTACAACCGGGGAGCTGTTTTTT

V gene: TRBV4-1
clone size: many
D gene: -
J gene: TRBJ1-2
CDR3 protein: CASSQEARNYGYTF
CDR3 DNA: TGCGCCAGCAGCCAAGAGGCGAGGAACTATGGCTACACCTTC

V gene: TRBV4-3
clone size: many
D gene: TRBD1
J gene: TRBJ2-6
CDR3 protein: CASSRTRQGQTSGANVLTF
CDR3 DNA: TGCGCCAGCAGCCGGACCAGACAGGGCCAAACCTCTGGGGCCAACGTCCTGACTTTC

V gene: TRBV7-2
clone size: many
D gene: -
J gene: TRBJ1-2
CDR3 protein: CASSLGRGGYGYTF
CDR3 DNA: TGTGCCAGCAGCTTAGGACGGGGCGGCTATGGCTACACCTTC

V gene: TRBV19
clone size: many
D gene: -
J gene: TRBJ2-2
CDR3 protein: CASSIKGLNTGELFF
CDR3 DNA: TGTGCCAGTAGTATCAAGGGGTTGAACACCGGGGAGCTGTTTTTT

V gene: TRBV6-2/TRBV6-3
clone size: many
D gene: TRBD1
J gene: TRBJ2-3
CDR3 protein: CASSGTGQGGTDTQYF
CDR3 DNA: TGTGCCAGCAGTGGTACCGGACAGGGGGGCACAGATACGCAGTATTTT

V gene: TRBV20-1
clone size: many
D gene: -
J gene: TRBJ1-1
CDR3 protein: CSASQGAGNTEAFF
CDR3 DNA: TGCAGTGCGAGTCAAGGCGCGGGGAACACTGAAGCTTTCTTT

V gene: TRBV30
clone size: -
D gene: -
J gene: TRBJ2-3
CDR3 protein: CAWSPAGASTDTQYF
CDR3 DNA: TGTGCCTGGAGCCCCGCGGGGGCCAGCACAGATACGCAGTATTTT

V gene: TRBV9
clone size: many
D gene: -
J gene: TRBJ2-1
CDR3 protein: CASSAPNEAEQFF
CDR3 DNA: TGTGCCAGCAGCGCGCCCAACGAGGCCGAGCAGTTCTTC

V gene: TRBV28
clone size: many
D gene: TRBD1
J gene: TRBJ2-3
CDR3 protein: CASSPGQAIDTQYF
CDR3 DNA: TGTGCCAGCAGTCCGGGACAGGCGATAGATACGCAGTATTTT

V gene: TRBV18
clone size: many
D gene: -
J gene: TRBJ2-3
CDR3 protein: CASSLDRTSFDF
CDR3 DNA: TGTGCCAGCTCCCTGGACAGGACTAGCTTCGACTTT

V gene: TRBV6-1
clone size: -
D gene: -
J gene: TRBJ2-7
CDR3 protein: CASSYSDLGRNEQYF
CDR3 DNA: TGTGCCAGCAGTTACTCGGATCTGGGGCGGAACGAGCAGTACTTC

V gene: TRBV12-3/TRBV12-4
clone size: medium-sized
D gene: TRBD2
J gene: TRBJ2-1
CDR3 protein: CASSMSGRIYNEQFF
CDR3 DNA: TGTGCCAGCAGTATGAGCGGGAGGATCTACAATGAGCAGTTCTTC

V gene: TRBV29-1
clone size: few
D gene: -
J gene: TRBJ2-3
CDR3 protein: CSVEGGSGTDTQYF
CDR3 DNA: TGCAGCGTTGAAGGGGGTTCGGGCACAGATACGCAGTATTTT

V gene: TRBV20-1
clone size: many
D gene: -
J gene: TRBJ2-2
CDR3 protein: CSARTSGSGTGELFF
CDR3 DNA: TGCAGTGCTAGAACGTCCGGGAGCGGGACCGGGGAGCTGTTTTTT

V gene: TRBV27
clone size: -
D gene: TRBD1
J gene: TRBJ1-4
CDR3 protein: CASRTTDRLNEKLFF
CDR3 DNA: TGTGCCAGCAGGACCACGGACAGGCTTAATGAAAAACTGTTTTTT